This T cell receptor (beta chain) was found in a study of shared clonotypes between healthy human individuals. About the research overall: Donors had three CD4 naive, three CD4 memory, two CD8 naive and one CD8 memory plate apiece.

Assay: immunoSEQ multiplex PCR; the TCRdb copy retains only in-frame clones and omits some. This sample has some 2,000,000 clones; roughly 94% occur once, and the top ten carry 0.13%. This CDR3 has 14 amino acids. V trimming: 3 bases; J trimming: 2 bases; junction bases outside the gene matches: 2. Germline loops: CDR1 SGDLS, CDR2 YYNGEE. Notes on the study in general: Investigators collected only blood, and repertoires in tissues likely differ. Limited genetic and exposure-history diversity came from having few donors.

This clone was found once. Its antigen remains unknown. This TCR derives from a man aged 18-30 years in good health. V is TRBV9 and J is TRBJ1-2, with 9 bases fitting TRBD1. The sequenced material came from naive CD4+ T cells sorted from blood. The sample's subset: CD45RA+ positively selected. CDR3 region: CASSAGQGNYGYTF. The CDR3 bases are TGTGCCAGCAGCGCTGGACAGGGGAACTATGGCTACACCTTC.